These 25 T cell receptor beta chains were sequenced from one sample in a study of post-analysis software for immune sequencing data. cDNA libraries of TCR beta carried unique molecular identifiers. TCRdb ran MiXCR on the PCR reads and lists one entry per CDR3 protein. Of about 430,000 distinct CDR3 sequences listed, approximately 39% are singletons. Study outcomes and limitations: Higher frequency in patients than in controls was seen for roughly five TRBV segments, with TRBV5-6, TRBV5-1 and TRBV20-1 among them.

No antigen has been identified for these receptors. Sequenced sample: blood. These receptor sequences come from a girl aged 2 to 9 with multiple sclerosis.

In its sample, this clonotype was seen once. The chain uses TRBV4-1 and TRBJ1-2; D gene unclear. Trimming left V 7 bases short and J 0 bases short, with 12 bases between. Germline CDR1 and CDR2: MGHRA and YSYEKL. CDR3 length: 14 residues. CDR3 DNA sequence: TGCGCCAGCAAGGGCTACTCCGCTAACTATGGCTACACCTTC. Its protein product is CASKGYSANYGYTF.

This rearrangement joins TRBV30 to TRBJ2-4, with D uncertain. With the DNA end fitting TRBJ2-7 better, the J assignment may be wrong. There are 13 residues in the CDR3. Per germline, CDR1 GTSNPN and CDR2 SVGIG (reference sequence). The CDR3 region has the DNA TGTGCCTGGAGAAAGGCAGATTACTACGAGCAGTACTTC. Translated: CAWRKADYYEQYF.

This clonotype was observed a handful of times. The J gene is TRBJ1-2, the V gene TRBV20-1, with D tentatively TRBD1 (6 bases). The V gene lost 3 bases and the J gene lost 6 bases, with 14 bases spanning the gap. CDR3 length: 13 amino acids. Germline CDR1 and CDR2: DFQATT and SNEGSKA (reference sequence). The CDR3 nucleotides read TGCAGTGCTAGGCGTCACAGGGAAGATGGCTACACCTTC. As protein: CSARRHREDGYTF.

This clonotype was recorded only once. CDR3 in DNA: TGCGCCAGCAGAAGAGGGGGCGCTTGGGACTATGGCTACACCTTC. This codes for CASRRGGAWDYGYTF. This chain links TRBV5-1 with TRBJ1-2, with TRBD1 identical over 7 bases. The CDR3 length is 15 residues. Germline V lookup: CDR1 SGHRS, CDR2 YFSETQ. V dropped 5 bases and J dropped 3; count of bases not matched to a gene: 10.

The rearrangement joins TRBV28 to TRBJ2-1, with TRBD1 matching over 7 bases. The CDR3 sequence is 16 residues long. In germline, CDR1 is MDHEN, CDR2 SYDVKM. With 8 bases clipped from V and 4 bases from J, the junction kept 14 bases outside the gene matches. The CDR3 sequence is CASRQFGTAWYNEQFF. CDR3 bases: TGTGCCAGCCGTCAGTTCGGGACAGCTTGGTACAATGAGCAGTTCTTC.

The chain links TRBV12-3 or TRBV12-4 to TRBJ2-3; no clear D. V lost 3 bases and J lost 10, with 23 bases in between. The CDR3 covers 16 residues. CDR3 bases: TGTGCCAGCAGTTTTATTGGGTCCCCGCTAACTTCTCCGCAGTATTTT. This gives the protein CASSFIGSPLTSPQYF.

This clonotype came up many times. The rearrangement links TRBV20-1 to TRBJ2-3; D call uncertain. Germline CDR1 reads DFQATT; CDR2 reads SNEGSKA (reference sequence). Deletions cut 8 bases from V and 4 bases from J, with 10 bases between. The CDR3 covers 11 residues. CDR3 DNA sequence: TGCAGTCCTACTTTCTCAGATACGCAGTATTTT. Its protein is CSPTFSDTQYF.

The rearrangement joins TRBV12-3 or TRBV12-4 to TRBJ1-1; maybe TRBD1 (5 bases). The CDR3 length is 16 residues. V lost 3 bases to trimming and J lost 1 base, with 15 bases between them. The CDR3 region is CASSFRPGLQNTEAFF. DNA for the CDR3: TGTGCCAGCAGTTTCCGTCCGGGACTCCAGAACACTGAAGCTTTCTTT.

V and J are TRBV24-1 and TRBJ1-2; 10 bases are a match to TRBD1. CDR1 and CDR2 (germline): KGHDR, SFDVKD. This CDR3 contains 16 residues. Trimming removed 4 bases from V and 6 bases from J; junction bases left unmatched: 10. CDR3 sequence (DNA): TGTGCCACCAGTGACTTCACGGGACAGGGGAAGGATGGCTACACCTTC. It codes for CATSDFTGQGKDGYTF.

Regarding this clonotype: One end of the junction varies from germline; a read error may be responsible. The chain is built from TRBV20-1 and TRBJ1-4; a possible D gene is TRBD1 (5 bases). Germline CDR1 and CDR2: DFQATT and SNEGSKA (reference sequence). The CDR3 consists of 14 residues. The chain's CDR3 is CSARDAGGNEKPFF. The DNA for the CDR3 is TGCAGTGCTAGAGATGCGGGGGGAAATGAAAAACCGTTTTTT.

This clonotype occurred a few times. The chain employs TRBV7-9 and TRBJ2-7; 11 bases are shared with TRBD2. J lost 7 bases, V lost 4 bases, and 3 bases had no gene match. The V gene's germline CDR1 is SEHNR and CDR2 FQNEAQ (reference sequence). The CDR3 length is 13 residues. The CDR3 loop is CASSSGLAEEQYF. Written as DNA, the CDR3 is TGTGCCAGCAGCTCGGGACTAGCGGAGGAGCAGTACTTC.

The V call is TRBV7-9, the J call TRBJ2-7, with a possible D match to TRBD2 (5 bases). The length of the CDR3 is 12 residues. Germline loops: CDR1 SEHNR, CDR2 FQNEAQ (reference sequence). V was cut by 6 bases and J by 4 bases, with 10 bases left in between. This CDR3 reads CASREEGYEQYF. In nucleotides, the CDR3 is TGTGCCAGCAGAGAAGAGGGTTACGAGCAGTACTTC.

This clonotype showed up just a few times. The V call is TRBV7-3, the J call TRBJ2-6; the D gene is possibly TRBD2 (5 bases). The CDR3 consists of 16 residues. V was cut by 5 bases and J by 0 bases, with 11 bases left in between. Germline V gives CDR1 SGHTA, CDR2 FQGTGA. CDR3 amino acids: CASSHRRYSGANVLTF. CDR3 bases: TGTGCCAGCAGCCACCGGAGGTACTCTGGGGCCAACGTCCTGACTTTC.

Ten or more counts support this clonotype. This chain joins TRBV6-5 and TRBJ2-7, with D unresolved. Trimming left V 0 bases short and J 3 bases short, with 9 bases between. CDR1 and CDR2 (germline): MNHEY, SVGAGI. The CDR3 covers 14 residues. The CDR3 nucleotides read TGTGCCAGCAGTTACTCGACGTCCAGCTACGAGCAGTACTTC. It yields the protein CASSYSTSSYEQYF.

This rearrangement joins TRBV4-1 to TRBJ2-5; D is undetermined. The DNA matches TRBJ2-7 better at its end, which makes the J call doubtful. Per the germline V gene, CDR1 is MGHRA and CDR2 is YSYEKL. This CDR3 region has 14 residues. The CDR3 bases are TGCGCCAGCAGCGAACGGGCCCAGGAAGACGAGCAGTACTTC. This gives the protein CASSERAQEDEQYF.

This clonotype has just a few counts. The chain carries TRBV6-5 and TRBJ1-5; D unresolved. V shed 6 bases and J shed 8 bases, with 14 bases lying between them. The CDR3 consists of 13 residues. Germline CDR1 reads MNHEY; CDR2 reads SVGAGI. This CDR3 is CASSLGWEKPQHF. The CDR3 nucleotides read TGTGCCAGCAGCCTAGGTTGGGAAAAGCCCCAGCATTTT.

This clonotype has only a few counts. V usage is TRBV12-3 or TRBV12-4 and J usage is TRBJ1-2, with 7 bases that match TRBD1. After removal of 5 bases from V and 4 bases from J, the junction contained 16 bases not matched to a gene. The CDR3 has 17 amino acids. The CDR3 spells CASSERTGPYLPYGYTF. The CDR3 bases are TGTGCCAGCAGTGAGAGGACAGGTCCCTACCTTCCCTATGGCTACACCTTC.

The table lists this clonotype with a few counts. The V call is TRBV29-1, the J call TRBJ2-7; possibly TRBD1 or TRBD2 for D (6 bases each). Trimming pared 2 bases from V and 1 base from J, leaving 15 bases between. The CDR3 loop spans 15 amino acids. Per germline, CDR1 SQVTM and CDR2 ANQGSEA. CDR3 protein: CSVEIGRGPSYEQYF. The CDR3 DNA is TGCAGCGTTGAAATAGGACGGGGGCCGTCCTACGAGCAGTACTTC.

The J gene is TRBJ2-1, the V gene TRBV24-1; 8 bases are shared with TRBD2. CDR1 and CDR2 from the germline V gene are KGHDR and SFDVKD. Trimming took 8 bases from V and 1 from J; bases not matched to a gene: 15. This CDR3 contains 18 residues. The CDR3 protein is CATTGSPKAGESYNEQFF. As DNA, the CDR3 is TGTGCCACCACCGGGTCCCCAAAAGCGGGAGAATCCTACAATGAGCAGTTCTTC.

The chain carries TRBV7-3 and TRBJ2-3; weak D call: TRBD2 (6 bases). CDR1 is SGHTA, CDR2 FQGTGA, per germline. The V and J ends lost 1 base and 5 bases respectively, with 13 bases between them. This CDR3 contains 15 residues. The CDR3: CASSLIQRRGDTQYF. The CDR3 DNA is TGTGCCAGCAGCTTAATCCAGCGGAGGGGAGATACGCAGTATTTT.

This clonotype was picked up one time. CDR3 nucleotide sequence: TGTGCCAGCACGCCCGCCGGAGAGCCGACTGAAGCTTTCTTT. It is translated as CASTPAGEPTEAFF. This chain links TRBV25-1 with TRBJ1-1; no firm D call. Germline loops: CDR1 MGHDK, CDR2 SYGVNS. V shed 7 bases and J shed 5 bases, with 17 bases lying between them. The CDR3 extends over 14 amino acids.

V and J are TRBV20-1 and TRBJ2-1; D is perhaps TRBD1 (5 bases). CDR3 length equals 13 residues. The germline CDR1 and CDR2 sequences are DFQATT and SNEGSKA (reference sequence). CDR3 in amino acids: CSETDFYDNEQFF. The CDR3 DNA is TGCAGCGAGACAGATTTTTACGACAATGAGCAGTTCTTC.

CDR3 in amino acids: CASSLIGRHEDEQYF. The CDR3 region has the DNA TGCGCCAGCAGCTTGATCGGCCGTCATGAGGACGAGCAGTACTTC. The chain recombines TRBV5-1 with TRBJ2-7; the D is unclear. The CDR3 totals 15 residues. The V and J ends lost 1 base and 5 bases respectively, with 16 bases between them. Germline V gives CDR1 SGHRS, CDR2 YFSETQ.

The chain couples TRBV28 to TRBJ1-2; 9 positions match TRBD1. The germline gives CDR1 MDHEN, CDR2 SYDVKM. CDR3 length: 14 amino acids. Trimming cost V 7 bases and J 5 bases; bases outside gene matches: 8. The CDR3 region has the DNA TGTGCCAGCATTGAACAGGGGGCTGCGTATGGCTACACCTTC. Its translation: CASIEQGAAYGYTF.

The V gene is TRBV2, the J gene TRBJ2-3; D could derive from TRBD1 or TRBD2 (5 bases each). Germline V gene lookup returns CDR1 SNHLY and CDR2 FYNNEI. Trimming shortened V by 3 bases and J by 3 bases, and 16 bases separated the two germline ends. This CDR3 comprises 16 residues. The CDR3 is CASSDGAVARTDTQYF. Here the CDR3 DNA reads TGTGCCAGCAGTGACGGGGCGGTCGCCCGTACAGATACGCAGTATTTT.